The 24 T cell receptor beta chains in this list originate from one sample, sequenced in a study of cytomegalovirus exposure and HLA in healthy donors. The study ran its PCR with 60 Vbeta and 13 Jbeta primers. Libraries were prepared by immunoSEQ multiplex PCR; TCRdb keeps only in-frame clonotypes and omits some of them. Of 150,000 to 200,000 clones detected, around 62% appear once; the ten largest clones hold around 2.9%. The sequencing input was PBMCs. These TCRs come from a man aged 40-55 years in good health and CMV-seronegative.

This chain joins TRBV10-3 and TRBJ2-2, with D possibly being TRBD1 (5 bases). The V and J ends lost 0 bases and 4 bases respectively, with 15 bases between them. The CDR3 length is 17 residues. The germline V gene encodes CDR1 ENHRY and CDR2 SYGVKD. Written as DNA, the CDR3 is TGTGCCATCAGTGAGTCTGGGGCCAGGGTCCTCACCGGGGAGCTGTTTTTT. It encodes CAISESGARVLTGELFF.

The chain employs TRBV6-6 and TRBJ2-2; tentatively, D is TRBD2 (6 bases). Looked up from germline, CDR1 is MNHNY and CDR2 is SVGAGI (reference sequence). CDR3 length: 13 residues. V lost 7 bases, J lost 5 bases, and 11 bases lay in between. CDR3 bases: TGTGCCAGCAAGTGGCGGGATACCGGGGAGCTGTTTTTT. It encodes CASKWRDTGELFF.

The chain links TRBV2 to TRBJ1-2; D not resolved. The CDR3 loop spans 12 amino acids. In germline, CDR1 is SNHLY, CDR2 FYNNEI. V was shortened by 7 bases and J by 2 bases, with 8 bases between the two germline ends. Here the CDR3 DNA reads TGTGCCAGCATGAGAATCAACTATGGCTACACCTTC. Protein product: CASMRINYGYTF. The full variable domain, its missing parts supplied by reference TRBV2 and TRBJ1-2, is EPEVTQTPSHQVTQMGQEVILRCVPISNHLYFYWYRQILGQKVEFLVSFYNNEISEKSEIFDDQFSVERPDGSNFTLKIRSTKLEDSAMYFCASMRINYGYTFGSGTRLTVV.

This sequence joins TRBV2 and TRBJ1-5; 9 bases map to TRBD1. This CDR3 comprises 18 residues. Germline values: CDR1 SNHLY, CDR2 FYNNEI. V dropped 2 bases and J dropped 0; count of bases not matched to a gene: 8. CDR3 sequence (DNA): TGTGCCAGCAGTGAATGGGGGACAGGGCGTTTTAGCAATCAGCCCCAGCATTTT. It yields the protein CASSEWGTGRFSNQPQHF.

The V call is TRBV19, the J call TRBJ1-1; D might be TRBD1 (5 bases). Deletions cut 6 bases from V and 0 bases from J, with 11 bases between. Looked up from germline, CDR1 is LNHDA and CDR2 is SQIVND (reference sequence). The CDR3 totals 14 residues. The CDR3 DNA follows: TGTGCCAGTAGGGGGGGGGTGTTGAACACTGAAGCTTTCTTT. It encodes CASRGGVLNTEAFF.

The chain employs TRBV10-1 and TRBJ1-6; no reliable D call. This CDR3 contains 16 residues. The V and J ends lost 10 bases and 9 bases respectively, with 25 bases between them. Germline V CDR1 and CDR2: WNHNN, SYGVQD (reference sequence). The CDR3 nucleotides are TGCGCCACCGTACCCCCCGCGCGCGCCTTCGGTTCACCCCTCCACTTT. Translated, it gives CATVPPARAFGSPLHF.

This clone was picked up a small number of times. The rearrangement links TRBV4-1 to TRBJ2-1; TRBD2 matches at 9 bases. The CDR3 has 14 residues. The V gene's germline CDR1 is MGHRA and CDR2 YSYEKL. Germline trimming cut 4 bases from V and 6 bases from J; bases unmatched to any gene: 4. CDR3 in DNA: TGCGCCAGCAGCCTTGGTAGCGGGGGCAATGAGCAGTTCTTC. As protein: CASSLGSGGNEQFF.

The chain joins TRBV7-2 to TRBJ1-5; 7 bases are shared with TRBD1. After removal of 4 bases from V and 6 bases from J, the junction contained 12 bases not matched to a gene. CDR3 length equals 16 residues. CDR1 is SGHTA and CDR2 is FQGNSA in the germline V gene. The CDR3 DNA follows: TGTGCCAGCAGCTCTCTGACAGGGATTGACGGTCAGCCCCAGCATTTT. Protein product: CASSSLTGIDGQPQHF.

This chain connects TRBV12-5 to TRBJ2-3; 9 positions agree with TRBD2. The CDR3 has 15 amino acids. Germline V CDR1 and CDR2: LGHNT, FRNRAP. V lost 7 bases, J lost 4 bases, and 9 bases stayed unmatched. CDR3 sequence: CASATRGGGADTQYF. The CDR3 DNA reads TGTGCTAGTGCCACTCGGGGCGGGGGGGCAGATACGCAGTATTTT.

Only a few counts were recorded for this clone. The CDR3 region is CSVDWDRGRGYTF. CDR3 nucleotide sequence: TGCAGCGTTGATTGGGACAGGGGGCGCGGCTACACCTTC. The rearrangement links TRBV29-1 to TRBJ1-2; 12 bases fit TRBD1. This CDR3 is 13 amino acids long. CDR1 is SQVTM, CDR2 ANQGSEA, per germline. Trimming cost V 3 bases and J 8 bases; bases outside gene matches: 4.

This clone was observed a handful of times. The chain has TRBV5-4 and TRBJ2-7, with 10 nucleotides matching TRBD2. The CDR3 sequence is 15 residues long. CDR1 and CDR2 (germline): SGHNT, YYREEE (reference sequence). V dropped 0 bases and J dropped 3; count of bases not matched to a gene: 3. CDR3 nucleotide sequence: TGTGCCAGCAGCTTGGCGCTAGCGGGAGTCTACGAGCAGTACTTC. Amino acids: CASSLALAGVYEQYF.

Points on this clone: One end of the junction fails to match germline, which may point to a read error. The chain employs TRBV28 and TRBJ1-5, with 9 bases lining up with TRBD1. Germline V gene sequence: CDR1 MDHEN, CDR2 SYDVKM. This CDR3 spans 16 amino acids. The CDR3 coding sequence is TGTGCCAGCAGTTTAAGACCGGGACAGGGAAATCAACCCCAGCATTTT. It specifies CASSLRPGQGNQPQHF.

The chain carries TRBV6-6 and TRBJ2-7; the D gene is possibly TRBD1 (5 bases). CDR1 is MNHNY, CDR2 SVGAGI, per germline (reference sequence). The CDR3 covers 13 residues. V was clipped by 2 bases and J by 3 bases, with 8 bases between them. CDR3 sequence (DNA): TGTGCCAGCAGTTACCAAGGGGACTACGAGCAGTACTTC. This gives the protein CASSYQGDYEQYF.

The V and J genes are TRBV5-6 and TRBJ1-2; 10 positions agree with TRBD1. J was trimmed by 8 bases and V by 3 bases; bases with no gene match: 13. Germline V CDR1 and CDR2: SGHDT, YYEEEE. The CDR3 loop spans 16 amino acids. CDR3 nucleotides: TGTGCCAGCAGCTACGGGACAGGGGAATCTCGTAGCGGCTACACCTTC. Amino acids: CASSYGTGESRSGYTF.

The gene calls are TRBV6-5 and TRBJ2-2; TRBD2 is a possible D gene (5 bases). The CDR3 is 13 residues long. V was cut by 0 bases and J by 9 bases, with 8 bases left in between. The germline V gene has CDR1 MNHEY and CDR2 SVGAGI. CDR3 residues: CASSYSKDWELFF. DNA for the CDR3: TGTGCCAGCAGTTACTCGAAGGACTGGGAGCTGTTTTTT.

The rearrangement joins TRBV4-1 to TRBJ2-5, with 8 bases that match TRBD1. The germline gives CDR1 MGHRA, CDR2 YSYEKL. The CDR3 length is 17 residues. Germline trimming cut 1 base from V and 4 bases from J; bases unmatched to any gene: 11. CDR3 region: CASSQGGPGQGGETQYF. The DNA for the CDR3 is TGCGCCAGCAGCCAAGGAGGGCCCGGACAGGGTGGAGAGACCCAGTACTTC.

This chain uses TRBV15 with TRBJ1-1; D gene uncertain. Trimming took 9 bases from V and 0 from J, leaving 11 bases between them. CDR1 and CDR2 from the germline V gene are LNHNV and YYDKDF (reference sequence). The CDR3 is 13 amino acids. The CDR3 bases are TGTGCCACTAAGTCAGGCATGAACACTGAAGCTTTCTTT. Translation: CATKSGMNTEAFF.

This clone was observed a handful of times. The chain employs TRBV7-9 and TRBJ2-2, with TRBD2 identical over 7 bases. Germline V lookup: CDR1 SEHNR, CDR2 FQNEAQ (reference sequence). After removal of 5 bases from V and 2 bases from J, the junction contained 5 bases not matched to a gene. This CDR3 is 15 amino acids long. The CDR3 region has the DNA TGTGCCAGCAGCCCTCTAGCGGCTAACACCGGGGAGCTGTTTTTT. This sequence encodes CASSPLAANTGELFF.

This chain links TRBV2 with TRBJ1-2; D gene unclear. The CDR3 extends over 13 amino acids. Germline V gene data show CDR1 as SNHLY and CDR2 as FYNNEI. Trimming removed 1 base at V and 6 bases at J, with 9 bases between. CDR3 sequence: CASSEEAGHGYTF. DNA for the CDR3: TGTGCCAGCAGTGAAGAAGCAGGCCATGGCTACACCTTC.

The V gene is TRBV6-1, the J gene TRBJ2-2; D is possibly TRBD1 (5 bases). Germline V gives CDR1 MNHNS, CDR2 SASEGT. The CDR3 extends over 14 amino acids. V was shortened by 5 bases and J by 6 bases, with 13 bases between the two germline ends. The CDR3 DNA follows: TGTGCCAGCAGTCGGACATTAACGGCCGGGGAGCTGTTTTTT. Residues: CASSRTLTAGELFF.

The genes are TRBV29-1 and TRBJ2-7; 7 bases match TRBD1. The length of the CDR3 is 11 residues. Trimming removed 6 bases from V and 6 bases from J; junction bases left unmatched: 5. Germline V gene data show CDR1 as SQVTM and CDR2 as ANQGSEA. DNA for the CDR3: TGCAGCGTAAGGACAGGAACCGAGCAGTACTTC. It codes for CSVRTGTEQYF.

The chain couples TRBV19 to TRBJ2-6; D remains ambiguous. The CDR3 is made up of 17 amino acids. Per germline, CDR1 LNHDA and CDR2 SQIVND (reference sequence). V lost 7 bases and J lost 0, with 16 bases in between. The CDR3 sequence: CASKVLPQHSGANVLTF. DNA for the CDR3: TGTGCCAGTAAAGTATTGCCCCAACACTCTGGGGCCAACGTCCTGACTTTC.

The chain employs TRBV30 and TRBJ1-5, with D unclear. The CDR3 is 14 residues long. Per germline, CDR1 GTSNPN and CDR2 SVGIG (reference sequence). Deletions cut 0 bases from V and 1 base from J, with 7 bases between. The CDR3 sequence: CAWSVGVSNQPQHF. CDR3 DNA: TGTGCCTGGAGTGTCGGGGTGAGCAATCAGCCCCAGCATTTT.

This clone is categorized as medium-sized (0.01 to 0.1%). The chain has TRBV21-1 and TRBJ2-1; the table gives TRBD2 as D, unverified against the DNA. TRBV21-1 is described as a pseudogene. CDR3 size: 15 residues. The CDR3 region has the DNA TGTGCCAGCAGCCCACTCCCGCGGGCGATGGGAGAGCAGTTCTTC. Its translation: CASSPLPRAMGEQFF.